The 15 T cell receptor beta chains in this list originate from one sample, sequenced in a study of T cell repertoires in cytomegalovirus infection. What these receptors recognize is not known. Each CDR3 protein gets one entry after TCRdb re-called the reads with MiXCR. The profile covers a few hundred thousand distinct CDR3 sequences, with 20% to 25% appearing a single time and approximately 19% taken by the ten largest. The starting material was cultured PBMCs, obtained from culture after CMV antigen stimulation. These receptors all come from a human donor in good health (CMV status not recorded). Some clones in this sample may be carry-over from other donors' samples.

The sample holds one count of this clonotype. The CDR3 DNA sequence: TGTGCCAGCTCACCATGGCAGGGAAGCAATCAGCCCCAGCATTTT. Translated, it gives CASSPWQGSNQPQHF. This chain connects TRBV18 to TRBJ1-5; D might be TRBD1 (5 bases). Germline-derived CDR1 and CDR2 are KGHSH and LQKENI. V lost 2 bases, J lost 1 base, and 9 bases lay in between. This CDR3 comprises 15 residues. Drawing the rest from reference TRBV18 and TRBJ1-5, the complete variable domain is NAGVMQNPRHLVRRRGQEARLRCSPMKGHSHVYWYRQLPEEGLKFMVYLQKENIIDESGMPKERFSAEFPKEGPSILRIQQVVRGDSAAYFCASSPWQGSNQPQHFGDGTRLSIL.

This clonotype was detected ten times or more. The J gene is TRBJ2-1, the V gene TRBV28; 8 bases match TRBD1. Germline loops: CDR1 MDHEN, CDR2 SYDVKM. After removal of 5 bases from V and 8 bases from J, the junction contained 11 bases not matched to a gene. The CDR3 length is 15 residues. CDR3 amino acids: CASSPGQGRVDEQFF. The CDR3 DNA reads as TGTGCCAGCAGTCCCGGACAGGGAAGAGTGGATGAGCAGTTCTTC.

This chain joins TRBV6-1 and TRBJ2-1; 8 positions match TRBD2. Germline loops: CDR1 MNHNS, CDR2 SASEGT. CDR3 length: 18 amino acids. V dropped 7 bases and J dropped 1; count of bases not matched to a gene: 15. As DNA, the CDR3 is TGTGCCAGCACCGAGGGAGTCGGGAGGGCCGGTTCCTACAATGAGCAGTTCTTC. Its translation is CASTEGVGRAGSYNEQFF.

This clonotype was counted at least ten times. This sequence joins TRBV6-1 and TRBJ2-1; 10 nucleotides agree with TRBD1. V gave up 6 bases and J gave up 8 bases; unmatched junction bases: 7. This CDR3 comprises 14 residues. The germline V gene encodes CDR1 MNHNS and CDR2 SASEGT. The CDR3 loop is CASRDRGGGDEQFF. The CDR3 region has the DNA TGTGCCAGCAGGGACAGGGGGGGGGGTGATGAGCAGTTCTTC.

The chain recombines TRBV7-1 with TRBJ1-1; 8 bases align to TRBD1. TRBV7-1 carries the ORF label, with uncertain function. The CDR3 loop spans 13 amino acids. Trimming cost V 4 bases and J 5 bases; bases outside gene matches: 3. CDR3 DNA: TGTGCCAGCAGCTGGCAGGGGGCGACTGAAGCTTTCTTT. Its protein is CASSWQGATEAFF.

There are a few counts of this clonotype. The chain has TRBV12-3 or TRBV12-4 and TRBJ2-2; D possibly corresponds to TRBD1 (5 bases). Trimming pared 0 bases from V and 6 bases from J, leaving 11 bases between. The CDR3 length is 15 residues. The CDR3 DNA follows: TGTGCCAGCAGTTTAGCGGGGCGTAGGGCCGGGGAGCTGTTTTTT. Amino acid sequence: CASSLAGRRAGELFF.

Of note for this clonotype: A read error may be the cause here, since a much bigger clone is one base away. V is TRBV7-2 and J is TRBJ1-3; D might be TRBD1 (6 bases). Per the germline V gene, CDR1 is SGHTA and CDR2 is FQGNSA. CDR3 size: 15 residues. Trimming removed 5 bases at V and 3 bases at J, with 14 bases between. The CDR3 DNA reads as TGTGCCAGCAGCCGACGACAGGCACTTGGAAACACCATATATTTT. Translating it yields CASSRRQALGNTIYF.

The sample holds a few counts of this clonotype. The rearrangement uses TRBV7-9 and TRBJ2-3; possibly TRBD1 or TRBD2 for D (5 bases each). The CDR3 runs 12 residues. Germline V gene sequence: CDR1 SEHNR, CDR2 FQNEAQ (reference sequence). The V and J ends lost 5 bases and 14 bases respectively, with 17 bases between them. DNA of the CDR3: TGTGCCAGCAGCAACAGAGAGGGGACGGGGTATTTT. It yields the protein CASSNREGTGYF.

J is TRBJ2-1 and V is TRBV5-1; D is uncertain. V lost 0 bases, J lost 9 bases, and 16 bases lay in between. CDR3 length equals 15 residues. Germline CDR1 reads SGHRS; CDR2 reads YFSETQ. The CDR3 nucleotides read TGCGCCAGCAGCTTGGGGCTAGGGCGTCGGGCTGAGCAGTTCTTC. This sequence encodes CASSLGLGRRAEQFF. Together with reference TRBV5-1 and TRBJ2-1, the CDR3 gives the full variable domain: KAGVTQTPRYLIKTRGQQVTLSCSPISGHRSVSWYQQTPGQGLQFLFEYFSETQRNKGNFPGRFSGRQFSNSRSEMNVSTLELGDSALYLCASSLGLGRRAEQFFGPGTRLTVL.

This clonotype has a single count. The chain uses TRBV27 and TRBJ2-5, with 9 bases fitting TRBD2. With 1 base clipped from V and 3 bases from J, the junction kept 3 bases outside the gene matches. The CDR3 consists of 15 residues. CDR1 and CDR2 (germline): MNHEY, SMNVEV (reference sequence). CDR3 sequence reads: CASSLWSGRKETQYF. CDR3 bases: TGTGCCAGCAGTTTATGGAGCGGGAGGAAAGAGACCCAGTACTTC.

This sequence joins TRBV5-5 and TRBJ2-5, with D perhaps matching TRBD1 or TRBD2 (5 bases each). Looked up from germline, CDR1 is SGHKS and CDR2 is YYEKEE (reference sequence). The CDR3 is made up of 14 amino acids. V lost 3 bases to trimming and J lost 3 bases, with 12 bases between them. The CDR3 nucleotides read TGTGCCAGCAGCTCGGACGGGACCAAAGAGACCCAGTACTTC. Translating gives CASSSDGTKETQYF.

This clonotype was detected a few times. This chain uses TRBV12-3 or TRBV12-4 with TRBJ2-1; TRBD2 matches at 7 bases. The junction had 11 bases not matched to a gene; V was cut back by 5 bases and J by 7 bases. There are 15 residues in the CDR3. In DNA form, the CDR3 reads TGTGCCAGCAGTCCCTTTGGCGGGAGTGGTAATGAGCAGTTCTTC. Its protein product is CASSPFGGSGNEQFF.

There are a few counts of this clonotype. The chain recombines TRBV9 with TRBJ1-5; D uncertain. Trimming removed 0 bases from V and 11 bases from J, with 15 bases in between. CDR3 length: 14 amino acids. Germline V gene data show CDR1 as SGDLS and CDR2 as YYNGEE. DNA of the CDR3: TGTGCCAGCAGCGTAGATGGAGGGCTAGGAGCCCAGCATTTT. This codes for CASSVDGGLGAQHF. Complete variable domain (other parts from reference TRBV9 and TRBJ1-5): DSGVTQTPKHLITATGQRVTLRCSPRSGDLSVYWYQQSLDQGLQFLIQYYNGEERAKGNILERFSAQQFPDLHSELNLSSLELGDSALYFCASSVDGGLGAQHFGDGTRLSIL.

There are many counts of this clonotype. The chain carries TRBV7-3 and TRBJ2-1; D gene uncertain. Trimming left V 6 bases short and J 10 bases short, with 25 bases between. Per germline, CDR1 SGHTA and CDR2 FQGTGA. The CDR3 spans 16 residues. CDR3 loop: CASSPLSGPDLGEQFF. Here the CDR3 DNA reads TGTGCCAGCAGTCCCCTCTCTGGACCAGACCTGGGGGAGCAGTTCTTC. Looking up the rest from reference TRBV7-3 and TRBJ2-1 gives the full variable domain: GAGVSQTPSNKVTEKGKYVELRCDPISGHTALYWYRQSLGQGPEFLIYFQGTGAADDSGLPNDRFFAVRPEGSVSTLKIQRTERGDSAVYLCASSPLSGPDLGEQFFGPGTRLTVL.

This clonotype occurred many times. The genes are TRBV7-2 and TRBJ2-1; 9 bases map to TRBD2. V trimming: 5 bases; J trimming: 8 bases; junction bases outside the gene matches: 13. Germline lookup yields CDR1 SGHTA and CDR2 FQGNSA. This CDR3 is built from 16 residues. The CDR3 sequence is CASSILGSSGVDEQFF. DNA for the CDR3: TGTGCCAGCAGCATCCTAGGTTCTAGCGGGGTGGATGAGCAGTTCTTC.